A single sample gave rise to the 24 T cell receptor beta chains below, sequenced in a study of cytomegalovirus exposure and HLA in healthy donors. 13 Jbeta primers and 60 Vbeta primers were used for the PCR. Profiling relied on immunoSEQ multiplex PCR, and the TCRdb table lists in-frame clones only, not all of them. Recorded for this sample: 130,000 or so clones. The sample consisted of PBMCs. The receptors were sampled from a woman aged 18-35 years in good health and CMV-seronegative.

The chain has TRBV9 and TRBJ2-1; 7 nucleotides agree with TRBD2. Germline V lookup: CDR1 SGDLS, CDR2 YYNGEE. This CDR3 spans 16 amino acids. J was trimmed by 5 bases and V by 1 base; bases with no gene match: 9. CDR3 sequence: CASSVMERSGNNEQFF. The CDR3 nucleotides are TGTGCCAGCAGCGTAATGGAGCGGAGCGGGAACAATGAGCAGTTCTTC.

The chain uses TRBV19 and TRBJ1-3; possibly TRBD1 for D (5 bases). The V end was cut by 8 bases, the J end by 4 bases, with 12 bases between. This CDR3 has 13 amino acids. The V gene's germline CDR1 is LNHDA and CDR2 SQIVND (reference sequence). In DNA, the CDR3 is TGTGCCAGTCGGAACGGGGGGGGAAACACCATATATTTT. Protein product: CASRNGGGNTIYF.

The rearrangement links TRBV6-5 to TRBJ1-1; D gene ambiguous. The V and J ends lost 6 bases and 4 bases respectively, with 6 bases between them. The CDR3 length is 11 residues. Looked up from germline, CDR1 is MNHEY and CDR2 is SVGAGI. CDR3 bases: TGTGCCAGCAGCCGCGGCACTGAAGCTTTCTTT. Residues: CASSRGTEAFF.

Remarks on this clone: Germline and junction disagree at one end, which may indicate a read error. Other DNA sequences from this sample encode an identical CDR3 as well. This chain links TRBV6-6 with TRBJ2-7, with TRBD1 as a possible D gene (5 bases). The CDR3 has 14 residues. Per the germline V gene, CDR1 is MNHNY and CDR2 is SVGAGI (reference sequence). This CDR3 reads CASSGAPVSYEQYF. The CDR3 DNA follows: TGCGCCAGCAGTGGGGCCCCGGTATCCTACGAGCAGTACTTC.

The CDR3 DNA sequence: TGTGCCAGCAGCTCCCCCGGGGAGTCCTACAATGAGCAGTTCTTC. Translation gives CASSSPGESYNEQFF. The V call is TRBV6-6, the J call TRBJ2-1; tentatively, D is TRBD2 (5 bases). Germline V gene lookup returns CDR1 MNHNY and CDR2 SVGAGI (reference sequence). This CDR3 has 15 residues. V was trimmed by 6 bases and J by 1 base, leaving 13 bases between them.

The chain has TRBV19 and TRBJ2-6; 7 bases align to TRBD1. The CDR3 has 17 amino acids. Germline trimming cut 6 bases from V and 0 bases from J; bases unmatched to any gene: 8. Germline-derived CDR1 and CDR2 are LNHDA and SQIVND (reference sequence). CDR3 nucleotides: TGTGCCAGTAGGCCGGGCAGGGGGAGCTCTGGGGCCAACGTCCTGACTTTC. Translated: CASRPGRGSSGANVLTF.

The rearrangement uses TRBV28 and TRBJ2-1, with a tentative D call TRBD1 (5 bases). This CDR3 is built from 15 residues. Trimming cost V 3 bases and J 6 bases, with 15 bases left between them. The germline CDR1 and CDR2 sequences are MDHEN and SYDVKM. The CDR3 protein is CASSFPYGAFNEQFF. The DNA for the CDR3 is TGTGCCAGCAGTTTCCCTTATGGGGCGTTCAATGAGCAGTTCTTC.

The V and J genes are TRBV10-3 and TRBJ2-7, with 9 nucleotides matching TRBD1. CDR3 length: 15 residues. The trim removed 6 bases at V and 1 base at J, leaving 7 bases unmatched. Germline values: CDR1 ENHRY, CDR2 SYGVKD. CDR3 in amino acids: CAIRPGQGASYEQYV. CDR3 bases: TGTGCCATCAGACCGGGACAGGGAGCTTCCTACGAGCAGTACGTC.

The chain links TRBV6-4 to TRBJ1-6, with 9 nucleotides matching TRBD1. With 8 bases clipped from V and 5 bases from J, the junction kept 1 base outside the gene matches. The CDR3 has 13 residues. The germline gives CDR1 MRHNA, CDR2 SNTAGT. CDR3 sequence: CASRDRDNSPLHF. CDR3 sequence (DNA): TGTGCCAGCCGGGACAGGGATAATTCACCCCTCCACTTT.

This chain connects TRBV18 to TRBJ2-3; no definite D call. Germline assignment: CDR1 KGHSH and CDR2 LQKENI. The V and J ends lost 5 bases and 2 bases respectively, with 14 bases between them. The CDR3 consists of 15 residues. The CDR3 spells CASSTTVSVTDTQYF. For the CDR3, the DNA is TGTGCCAGCTCAACCACCGTTTCAGTCACAGATACGCAGTATTTT.

The V and J genes are TRBV6-1 and TRBJ2-7; D not resolved. V gave up 6 bases and J gave up 1 base, with 10 bases separating them. CDR3 length: 13 amino acids. Germline CDR1 and CDR2: MNHNS and SASEGT. The CDR3 nucleotides are TGTGCCAGCAGCCTGTCAGGATCCTACGAGCAGTACGTC. Translating gives CASSLSGSYEQYV.

The V call is TRBV15, the J call TRBJ2-2, with D possibly being TRBD1 (5 bases). The CDR3 totals 15 residues. Trimming removed 1 base from V and 1 base from J, with 7 bases in between. Germline V gene sequence: CDR1 LNHNV, CDR2 YYDKDF (reference sequence). The CDR3 DNA reads TGTGCCACCAGCAGAGGACAGATGAACACCGGGGAGCTGTTTTTT. Translated, it gives CATSRGQMNTGELFF. Using reference TRBV15 and TRBJ2-2 for the parts outside the CDR3, the full variable domain is DAMVIQNPRYQVTQFGKPVTLSCSQTLNHNVMYWYQQKSSQAPKLLFHYYDKDFNNEADTPDNFQSRRPNTSFCFLDIRSPGLGDTAMYLCATSRGQMNTGELFFGEGSRLTVL.

The chain links TRBV28 to TRBJ1-5, with TRBD1 matching over 7 bases. Germline CDR1 reads MDHEN; CDR2 reads SYDVKM. Unmatched junction bases numbered 9, after V lost 2 bases and J lost 5 bases. The CDR3 contains 16 residues. CDR3: CASSLGDRVGDQPQHF. The CDR3 nucleotides read TGTGCCAGCAGTTTAGGTGACAGGGTCGGAGATCAGCCCCAGCATTTT.

The chain recombines TRBV5-1 with TRBJ1-5, with D possibly matching TRBD1 (6 bases). The CDR3 length is 18 residues. Trimming pared 1 base from V and 6 bases from J, leaving 23 bases between. Germline CDR1 reads SGHRS; CDR2 reads YFSETQ. CDR3 nucleotides: TGCGCCAGCAGCTTGAGACCCCATGACAGGACGATCCCTCAGCCCCAGCATTTT. This translates into CASSLRPHDRTIPQPQHF.

The chain has TRBV5-4 and TRBJ2-5; D is undetermined. The germline V and J ends were trimmed by 2 bases and 1 base, with 9 bases remaining between them. The CDR3 loop spans 14 amino acids. CDR1 is SGHNT, CDR2 YYREEE, per germline (reference sequence). CDR3 DNA sequence: TGTGCCAGCAGCTTATCACAGACCCAAGAGACCCAGTACTTC. Encoded protein: CASSLSQTQETQYF.

The rearrangement joins TRBV6-1 to TRBJ2-4; 9 positions agree with TRBD2. The germline gives CDR1 MNHNS, CDR2 SASEGT. J lost 1 base, V lost 2 bases, and 6 bases had no gene match. The CDR3 extends over 17 amino acids. CDR3 sequence: CASSEWSSGSAKNIQYF. Written as DNA, the CDR3 is TGTGCCAGCAGTGAATGGAGTAGCGGGAGCGCCAAAAACATTCAGTACTTC.

This chain joins TRBV11-3 and TRBJ2-3, with 14 bases fitting TRBD2. The CDR3 length is 19 residues. V was clipped by 4 bases and J by 1 base; unmatched bases: 10. Germline loops: CDR1 SGHNT, CDR2 YENEEA. DNA of the CDR3: TGTGCCAGCAGCTCACGCTGGGGGACTAGCGGGAGTCGCACAGATACGCAGTATTTT. It yields the protein CASSSRWGTSGSRTDTQYF. The full variable domain, with the rest looked up from reference TRBV11-3 and TRBJ2-3, is EAGVVQSPRYKIIEKKQPVAFWCNPISGHNTLYWYLQNLGQGPELLIRYENEEAVDDSQLPKDRFSAERLKGVDSTLKIQPAELGDSAVYLCASSSRWGTSGSRTDTQYFGPGTRLTVL.

The chain employs TRBV19 and TRBJ2-2; TRBD2 might be the D (5 bases). The CDR3 sequence is 14 residues long. The V end was cut by 4 bases, the J end by 6 bases, with 12 bases between. CDR1 is LNHDA, CDR2 SQIVND, per germline (reference sequence). The CDR3 DNA reads as TGTGCCAGTAGTACCCTCGAGGGTTCCGGGGAGCTGTTTTTT. Protein: CASSTLEGSGELFF.

The chain combines TRBV30 with TRBJ2-7; 8 bases align to TRBD2. The length of the CDR3 is 13 residues. V gave up 8 bases and J gave up 6 bases; unmatched junction bases: 12. CDR1 and CDR2 (germline): GTSNPN, SVGIG (reference sequence). The CDR3 is CAGKRENIFEQYF. CDR3 nucleotide sequence: TGTGCCGGTAAGCGGGAGAATATATTCGAGCAGTACTTC.

The chain couples TRBV9 to TRBJ2-4, with TRBD1 matching over 10 bases. The CDR3 length is 16 residues. Per germline, CDR1 SGDLS and CDR2 YYNGEE. The V gene end was trimmed by 3 bases and the J gene end by 0 bases; junction bases not matched to a gene: 3. This CDR3 reads CASSAWTGGAKNIQYF. The CDR3 coding sequence is TGTGCCAGCAGCGCCTGGACAGGGGGAGCCAAAAACATTCAGTACTTC.

This sequence joins TRBV19 and TRBJ2-6; D perhaps matches TRBD1 (5 bases). Germline V CDR1 and CDR2: LNHDA, SQIVND (reference sequence). V was clipped by 4 bases and J by 8 bases, with 12 bases between them. The CDR3 is 14 amino acids. For the CDR3, the DNA is TGTGCCAGTAGTACGGTCAGGGCGACCAACGTCCTGACTTTC. It codes for CASSTVRATNVLTF. Drawing the rest from reference TRBV19 and TRBJ2-6, the complete variable domain is DGGITQSPKYLFRKEGQNVTLSCEQNLNHDAMYWYRQDPGQGLRLIYYSQIVNDFQKGDIAEGYSVSREKKESFPLTVTSAQKNPTAFYLCASSTVRATNVLTFGAGSRLTVL.

The chain couples TRBV7-2 to TRBJ1-1; D ambiguous. Germline CDR1 reads SGHTA; CDR2 reads FQGNSA. CDR3 size: 12 residues. V was clipped by 4 bases and J by 3 bases, with 6 bases between them. CDR3 DNA sequence: TGTGCCAGCAGCTCCCCTGACACTGAAGCTTTCTTT. Amino acids: CASSSPDTEAFF.

The CDR3 spells CASSPPGLPNTGELFF. CDR3 DNA: TGTGCCAGCAGCCCTCCAGGTCTACCGAACACCGGGGAGCTGTTTTTT. The chain uses TRBV7-9 and TRBJ2-2; D is unresolved. The germline CDR1 and CDR2 sequences are SEHNR and FQNEAQ (reference sequence). This CDR3 comprises 16 residues. Trimming stripped 5 bases from V and 0 bases from J, with 13 bases between.

The V gene is TRBV10-1, the J gene TRBJ2-5; 8 bases match TRBD2. The DNA end favors TRBJ2-7, so the J call may be wrong. The CDR3 consists of 16 residues. Germline V lookup: CDR1 WNHNN, CDR2 SYGVQD (reference sequence). CDR3 amino acids: CASSESVSGGSYEQYF. The CDR3 DNA follows: TGCGCCAGCAGTGAGTCGGTGTCGGGAGGGTCCTACGAGCAGTACTTC.